This is a list of T cell receptor beta chains from one sample in a study of shared clonotypes between healthy human individuals. Profiled with immunoSEQ multiplex PCR; TCRdb holds only in-frame clones, not every one. Here the sample spans roughly 2 million clones, approximately 96% being singletons. Source material: naive CD4+ T cells sorted from blood. The receptors originated from a young man in good health. The CDR3 runs from the conserved cysteine through the conserved F or W.

cdr3_length v_call cdr3_aa
14 TRBV11-2 CASSTGTGVYEQYF
13 TRBV28 CASSTPSPETQYF
17 TRBV4-1 CASSQVDRAITNYGYTF
14 TRBV7-2 CASSTSGAQETQYF
16 TRBV12-5 CASGSAVADRTDTQYF
13 TRBV30 CAFLGSRGSEQFF
13 TRBV27 CASSFRGNTEAFF
13 TRBV10-3 CAISARDFSEQFF
13 TRBV7-3 CASSPHRESTPFF
14 TRBV19 CASSIVWLNQPQHF
16 TRBV7-9 CASSLLVTGVGSPLHF
16 TRBV7-9 CASSLNGGRNTGELFF
16 TRBV5-1 CASSFNSGGPYNEQFF
14 TRBV7-2 CASSLGPYNSPLHF
14 TRBV6-1 CASFTPEGTYGYTF
13 TRBV5-4 CASSFSPGETQYF
12 TRBV11-2 CASSADSVSQHF
14 TRBV5-6 CASSLGGGSEKLFF
15 TRBV10-3 CAISAQAVGADTQYF
16 TRBV7-8 CASSLSPIQGAQGYTF
14 TRBV5-1 CASSLIGNADTQYF
15 TRBV25-1 CASSPRTGDLYEQYF
14 TRBV5-4 CASSPSQTSYEQYF
15 TRBV25-1 CASSETGHANYGYTF
16 TRBV7-2 CASSLAQQAGLYEQYF
12 TRBV2 CASSPAGNTIYF
13 TRBV7-9 CASGGSPTDTQYF
16 TRBV7-2 CASSLVRLAGAGEQFF
14 TRBV19 CASSITGVAGELFF
11 TRBV7-2 CASRTSSEQYF
14 TRBV5-4 CASSLETGAGGYTF